Following are 24 T cell receptor beta chains from one sample sequenced in a study of blood T cell repertoires in COVID-19. The data were produced by immunoSEQ multiplex PCR, yet TCRdb's version contains in-frame clones alone and is incomplete. The sample includes 75,000 to 100,000 clones, about 84% of them seen just once. The specimen sequenced was peripheral blood. The receptors here all came from a woman older than 75 with acute or convalescent COVID-19.

The chain employs TRBV2 and TRBJ2-7, with TRBD1 matching 9 bases. This CDR3 is 13 amino acids long. V lost 8 bases and J lost 3; bases outside the gene matches: 5. CDR1 is SNHLY and CDR2 is FYNNEI in the germline V gene. The DNA of the CDR3 is TGTGCCAGCGGTCGACAGGGGGGCTACGAGCAGTACTTC. Its protein product is CASGRQGGYEQYF.

This chain uses TRBV19 with TRBJ2-7; weak D call: TRBD1 (5 bases). The CDR3 has 13 residues. Trimming stripped 3 bases from V and 2 bases from J, with 8 bases between. Germline V gives CDR1 LNHDA, CDR2 SQIVND (reference sequence). For the CDR3, the DNA is TGTGCCAGTAGTATCAGGGAAACCTACGAGCAGTACTTC. This codes for CASSIRETYEQYF.

The chain has TRBV5-4 and TRBJ1-5; D call uncertain. CDR3 length: 13 residues. Germline assignment: CDR1 SGHNT and CDR2 YYREEE (reference sequence). Trimming pared 4 bases from V and 4 bases from J, leaving 9 bases between. CDR3 in amino acids: CASSPDMNQPQHF. The CDR3 nucleotides read TGTGCCAGCAGCCCAGACATGAATCAGCCCCAGCATTTT.

This chain links TRBV2 with TRBJ1-5, with D unclear. Germline assignment: CDR1 SNHLY and CDR2 FYNNEI. The CDR3 consists of 13 residues. Trimming stripped 3 bases from V and 6 bases from J, with 9 bases between. CDR3 in amino acids: CASSEREGQPQHF. In nucleotides, the CDR3 is TGTGCCAGCAGTGAGAGGGAAGGTCAGCCCCAGCATTTT.

The rearrangement joins TRBV28 to TRBJ2-5; TRBD2 is a possible D gene (6 bases). The V end was cut by 5 bases, the J end by 0 bases, with 13 bases between. Germline loops: CDR1 MDHEN, CDR2 SYDVKM. The CDR3 is 15 residues long. The CDR3 sequence is CASSRTGTHQETQYF. DNA for the CDR3: TGTGCCAGCAGTCGAACCGGGACTCACCAAGAGACCCAGTACTTC.

J is TRBJ1-6 and V is TRBV28; D is perhaps TRBD1 (6 bases). Germline V gives CDR1 MDHEN, CDR2 SYDVKM. The V and J ends lost 4 bases and 8 bases respectively, with 12 bases between them. The CDR3 contains 14 residues. In nucleotides, the CDR3 is TGTGCCAGCAGTTCGGGGACAAACTATTCACCCCTCCACTTT. Translating gives CASSSGTNYSPLHF.

This clone was counted a single time. The chain links TRBV20-1 to TRBJ2-3; 9 bases map to TRBD1. From germline, CDR1 is DFQATT and CDR2 SNEGSKA (reference sequence). V lost 5 bases, J lost 3 bases, and 6 bases stayed unmatched. The CDR3 runs to 14 residues. CDR3 in DNA: TGCAGTGCTGGTGGGACAGGGAGGACAGATACGCAGTATTTT. Its translation is CSAGGTGRTDTQYF.

The chain uses TRBV19 and TRBJ2-3; TRBD1 agrees at 10 bases. J gave up 4 bases and V 3 bases, and 7 bases lay outside the gene matches. The CDR3 has 16 residues. From germline, CDR1 is LNHDA and CDR2 SQIVND (reference sequence). CDR3 nucleotide sequence: TGTGCCAGTAGTATCACCGGGACAGGGGTAGCAGATACGCAGTATTTT. It encodes CASSITGTGVADTQYF.

This rearrangement joins TRBV5-1 to TRBJ1-4; a possible D gene is TRBD1 (6 bases). Germline-derived CDR1 and CDR2 are SGHRS and YFSETQ. Trimming removed 3 bases at V and 2 bases at J, with 11 bases between. This CDR3 contains 15 residues. The DNA of the CDR3 is TGCGCCAGCAGCTCGGAGGGGGGGACTAATGAAAAACTGTTTTTT. Translation gives CASSSEGGTNEKLFF. Supplemented by reference TRBV5-1 and TRBJ1-4, the full variable domain reads KAGVTQTPRYLIKTRGQQVTLSCSPISGHRSVSWYQQTPGQGLQFLFEYFSETQRNKGNFPGRFSGRQFSNSRSEMNVSTLELGDSALYLCASSSEGGTNEKLFFGSGTQLSVL.

The CDR3 region has the DNA TGTGCCAGCTCACCGGTCAGTCTAGCGGGGGGCTTTTACGAGCAGTACGTC. Translation: CASSPVSLAGGFYEQYV. The V and J genes are TRBV18 and TRBJ2-7; TRBD2 agrees at 11 bases. This CDR3 region has 17 residues. CDR1 is KGHSH, CDR2 LQKENI, per germline. V was pared by 3 bases and J by 4 bases, with 11 bases of the junction left unmatched.

This chain joins TRBV6-6 and TRBJ1-3; D is undetermined. Trimming removed 3 bases from V and 4 bases from J, with 16 bases in between. This CDR3 contains 16 residues. Germline loops: CDR1 MNHNY, CDR2 SVGAGI (reference sequence). The CDR3 sequence is CASSYEPQYPGNTIYF. The CDR3 bases are TGTGCCAGCAGTTATGAGCCCCAATACCCCGGAAACACCATATATTTT.

This chain uses TRBV7-6 with TRBJ2-1; TRBD2 matches at 9 bases. Looked up from germline, CDR1 is SGHVS and CDR2 is FNYEAQ. The V segment lost 5 bases and the J segment 7 bases; nucleotides outside the gene matches: 6. The length of the CDR3 is 14 residues. The CDR3 nucleotides are TGTGCCAGCAGCCCGGGACTAGCAGGAAATGAGCAGTTCTTC. Translation gives CASSPGLAGNEQFF.

J is TRBJ2-3 and V is TRBV6-5; 10 bases are shared with TRBD1. V was clipped by 7 bases and J by 3 bases; unmatched bases: 4. The CDR3 length is 14 residues. Per germline, CDR1 MNHEY and CDR2 SVGAGI. The CDR3 region is CASTRDRGTDTQYF. CDR3 in DNA: TGTGCCAGCACCAGGGACAGGGGAACAGATACGCAGTATTTT.

The chain has TRBV27 and TRBJ2-5; possibly TRBD1 for D (6 bases). V dropped 2 bases and J dropped 1 base, with 11 bases sitting between them. The CDR3 is 15 amino acids. Looked up from germline, CDR1 is MNHEY and CDR2 is SMNVEV (reference sequence). DNA for the CDR3: TGTGCCAGCAGTTTACTGGGGGCCCTCCAAGAGACCCAGTACTTC. It is translated as CASSLLGALQETQYF.

Concerning this clone: The same CDR3 also results from other DNA sequences found in this sample. This chain links TRBV28 with TRBJ2-1, with D possibly TRBD1 on 6 matching bases. V shed 2 bases and J shed 1 base, with 9 bases lying between them. From germline, CDR1 is MDHEN and CDR2 SYDVKM. CDR3 length equals 15 residues. The CDR3 here is CASSLPQGSYNEQFF. CDR3 coding DNA: TGTGCCAGCAGTTTACCCCAGGGGTCCTACAATGAGCAGTTCTTC.

In this sample, this clone turned up a few times. The chain couples TRBV2 to TRBJ1-1, with D maybe TRBD1 (5 bases). The CDR3 consists of 13 residues. Trimming shortened V by 8 bases and J by 0 bases, and 10 bases separated the two germline ends. Germline loops: CDR1 SNHLY, CDR2 FYNNEI. CDR3 coding DNA: TGTGCCAGCGGGGAGGGGTTGAACACTGAAGCTTTCTTT. Residues: CASGEGLNTEAFF.

This chain links TRBV5-3 with TRBJ1-5; D perhaps matches TRBD1 (5 bases). TRBV5-3 qualifies as an ORF whose function is uncertain. The CDR3 contains 17 residues. The V and J ends lost 4 bases and 0 bases respectively, with 17 bases between them. This chain's CDR3 is CARSRDRLIYSNQPQHF. The CDR3 nucleotides are TGTGCCAGAAGCCGTGACAGACTTATTTATAGCAATCAGCCCCAGCATTTT.

This clone was seen a single time. The gene calls are TRBV18 and TRBJ2-3, with D unclear. Between the trimmed V and J ends, which lost 3 bases and 7 bases, there was a span of 14 bases. The CDR3 has 14 residues. The germline CDR1 and CDR2 sequences are KGHSH and LQKENI. The CDR3 DNA is TGTGCCAGCTCACCTCCTGGCCCCACGAATACGCAGTATTTT. This translates into CASSPPGPTNTQYF. Full variable domain (remainder filled in from reference TRBV18 and TRBJ2-3): NAGVMQNPRHLVRRRGQEARLRCSPMKGHSHVYWYRQLPEEGLKFMVYLQKENIIDESGMPKERFSAEFPKEGPSILRIQQVVRGDSAAYFCASSPPGPTNTQYFGPGTRLTVL.

The chain couples TRBV7-9 to TRBJ1-5, with D perhaps TRBD1 (6 bases). V was clipped by 7 bases and J by 6 bases, with 16 bases between them. This CDR3 has 14 amino acids. Looked up from germline, CDR1 is SEHNR and CDR2 is FQNEAQ (reference sequence). The CDR3 spells CASTSSGASQPQHF. The CDR3 DNA reads as TGTGCCAGCACCTCCTCAGGGGCAAGTCAGCCCCAGCATTTT.

The chain joins TRBV19 to TRBJ2-1; possibly TRBD1 for D (5 bases). This CDR3 region has 13 residues. V was pared by 6 bases and J by 3 bases, with 9 bases between. Germline values: CDR1 LNHDA, CDR2 SQIVND (reference sequence). In nucleotides, the CDR3 is TGTGCCAGTAGCGCCGACAGCTACAATGAGCAGTTCTTC. As protein: CASSADSYNEQFF.

This clone was observed a handful of times. J is TRBJ1-2 and V is TRBV5-4; tentatively, D is TRBD1 (5 bases). The CDR3 covers 14 residues. Trimming removed 2 bases from V and 3 bases from J, with 11 bases in between. Germline V lookup: CDR1 SGHNT, CDR2 YYREEE (reference sequence). This CDR3 reads CASSFMGRDYGYTF. The CDR3, as DNA: TGTGCCAGCAGCTTCATGGGGCGCGACTATGGCTACACCTTC.

V and J are TRBV28 and TRBJ1-3, with TRBD1 identical over 7 bases. This CDR3 contains 14 residues. Per the germline V gene, CDR1 is MDHEN and CDR2 is SYDVKM. V lost 7 bases and J lost 2; bases outside the gene matches: 5. CDR3 in DNA: TGTGCCAGCATGCCAACAGGGGCTGGAAACACCATATATTTT. Protein sequence: CASMPTGAGNTIYF.

V is TRBV5-1 and J is TRBJ1-2; 11 nucleotides agree with TRBD1. With V trimmed by 3 bases and J by 7 bases, 5 bases remained unmatched. In germline, CDR1 is SGHRS, CDR2 YFSETQ. The CDR3 is made up of 14 amino acids. CDR3 in amino acids: CASSWGQGVGGYTF. CDR3 nucleotides: TGCGCCAGCAGCTGGGGACAGGGGGTTGGTGGCTACACCTTC.

This clone appeared once. The rearrangement links TRBV18 to TRBJ1-1; TRBD1 matches 7 bases. The germline gives CDR1 KGHSH, CDR2 LQKENI. Trimming cost V 3 bases and J 0 bases; bases outside gene matches: 4. CDR3 size: 15 residues. The CDR3 sequence is CASSPNRGVNTEAFF. In DNA, the CDR3 is TGTGCCAGCTCACCTAACAGGGGCGTGAACACTGAAGCTTTCTTT. The whole variable domain, filled in from reference TRBV18 and TRBJ1-1, reads NAGVMQNPRHLVRRRGQEARLRCSPMKGHSHVYWYRQLPEEGLKFMVYLQKENIIDESGMPKERFSAEFPKEGPSILRIQQVVRGDSAAYFCASSPNRGVNTEAFFGQGTRLTVV.